These 30 T cell receptor beta chains share one sample of origin, sequenced in a study of tumor and adjacent non-tumor tissue in lung cancer. The template was RNA from unsorted bulk tissue. A modified ARM-PCR protocol with three rounds of nested PCR amplified TCRbeta. TCRdb processed the multiplex PCR reads anew with MiXCR; each CDR3 protein has one entry. The profile shows 65,000 to 95,000 distinct CDR3 sequences, roughly 80% of them singletons. Sequences were obtained from lung tumor tissue. Receptor source: a woman between 45 and 65 years old with non-small cell lung cancer.

Note on this clonotype: The junction and the germline gene differ at one end; a read error may be behind it. This chain connects TRBV4-2 to TRBJ2-5; 10 bases match TRBD1. Germline-derived CDR1 and CDR2 are LGHNA and YNFKEQ. The CDR3 length is 16 residues. CDR3: CASGQGTGVARWTQYF. The DNA of the CDR3 is TGTGCCAGCGGCCAAGGGACAGGGGTAGCTCGATGGACCCAGTACTTC.

The gene calls are TRBV29-1 and TRBJ1-1; D unclear. The CDR3 runs to 13 residues. V lost 4 bases, J lost 7 bases, and 16 bases lay in between. The germline V gene has CDR1 SQVTM and CDR2 ANQGSEA. This CDR3 is CSVGGGLKIEAFF. CDR3 nucleotide sequence: TGCAGCGTTGGTGGCGGACTGAAGATTGAAGCTTTCTTT.

As regards this clonotype: A read error may produce the germline difference seen at one junction end. The chain joins TRBV11-3 to TRBJ2-1; no clear D gene. The CDR3 consists of 16 residues. Germline V CDR1 and CDR2: SGHNT, YENEEA. The CDR3 nucleotides are TGTCCCAGCAGCTCCCTGAGCGAGAGTTCCTACAATAAGCAGTTCTTC. This codes for CPSSSLSESSYNKQFF.

The CDR3 spells CASSQHQTSYNEQFF. In nucleotides, the CDR3 is TGCGCCAGCAGCCAACATCAGACTTCTTACAATGAGCAGTTCTTC. V gene TRBV4-1 combines with J gene TRBJ2-1; D gene ambiguous. The germline V gene has CDR1 MGHRA and CDR2 YSYEKL. Deletions cut 2 bases from V and 4 bases from J, with 12 bases between. The CDR3 spans 15 residues.

In the case of this clonotype: This may arise from a read error, as a much more abundant clone is one base away. The V call is TRBV30, the J call TRBJ1-6; no clear D gene. Germline V gene lookup returns CDR1 GTSNPN and CDR2 SVGIG (reference sequence). Trimming left V 2 bases short and J 8 bases short, with 16 bases between. The CDR3 sequence is 15 residues long. The CDR3 sequence is CAWSLRGPADSPLHF. The CDR3 DNA follows: TGTGCCTGGAGTTTACGAGGGCCTGCCGATTCACCCCTCCACTTT.

This clonotype was recorded at least ten times. V is TRBV20-1 and J is TRBJ2-1; 11 bases fit TRBD2. Trimming cost V 4 bases and J 7 bases; bases outside gene matches: 6. Germline CDR1 DFQATT, CDR2 SNEGSKA (reference sequence). The CDR3 consists of 14 residues. The CDR3 spells CSAIAGGLGNEQFF. The CDR3 region has the DNA TGCAGTGCTATAGCGGGAGGGCTCGGGAATGAGCAGTTCTTC.

The CDR3 DNA reads as TGCAGCATTGTTGGGGCCTCTTTATGTGAGACCCAGTACTTC. This codes for CSIVGASLCETQYF. The genes are TRBV29-1 and TRBJ2-5; D possibly corresponds to TRBD1 (5 bases). This CDR3 is built from 14 residues. V lost 8 bases and J 5 bases, leaving 21 bases between the germline ends. Germline V gives CDR1 SQVTM, CDR2 ANQGSEA.

The chain couples TRBV11-2 to TRBJ2-7; D unclear. The CDR3 loop spans 15 amino acids. Between the trimmed V and J ends, which lost 6 bases and 1 base, there was a span of 16 bases. Looked up from germline, CDR1 is SGHAT and CDR2 is FQNNGV. The DNA for the CDR3 is TGTGCCAGCAGGTTATCTCCGACTCCATCCTACGAGCAGTACTTC. It translates to CASRLSPTPSYEQYF.

J is TRBJ2-1 and V is TRBV11-2, with D possibly being TRBD1 (6 bases). Germline V gene sequence: CDR1 SGHAT, CDR2 FQNNGV. This CDR3 region has 15 residues. V lost 1 base and J 13 bases, leaving 20 bases between the germline ends. CDR3 protein: CASSLGQARTILQFF. CDR3 coding DNA: TGTGCCAGCAGCTTAGGACAGGCAAGGACGATCCTTCAGTTCTTC. Full variable domain (outside the CDR3, taken from reference TRBV11-2 and TRBJ2-1): EAGVAQSPRYKIIEKRQSVAFWCNPISGHATLYWYQQILGQGPKLLIQFQNNGVVDDSQLPKDRFSAERLKGVDSTLKIQPAKLEDSAVYLCASSLGQARTILQFFGPGTRLTVL.

As concerns this clonotype: The junction departs from the called germline gene at one end, perhaps through a read error. The chain joins TRBV28 to TRBJ2-3, with a possible D match to TRBD2 (5 bases). CDR3 length equals 15 residues. Per the germline V gene, CDR1 is MDHEN and CDR2 is SYDVKM. The DNA for the CDR3 is TGTGCTAGCAGTCCTCAGTCCGGGATCACAGATACGCAGTATTTT. It yields the protein CASSPQSGITDTQYF.

Comment on this clonotype: One end of the junction does not line up with germline, which may come from a read error. The rearrangement links TRBV12-3 or TRBV12-4 to TRBJ1-4, with TRBD1 as a possible D gene (6 bases). The CDR3 is 13 residues long. The CDR3 spells CACRDRNNETLFF. The CDR3 DNA reads as TGTGCCTGCAGAGACAGGAATAATGAAACACTGTTTTTT.

A note on this clonotype: Likely a read error: the CDR3 ends without its conserved phenylalanine or tryptophan. The chain recombines TRBV6-5 with TRBJ2-5, with D uncertain. CDR3 length: 12 residues. The germline gives CDR1 MNHEY, CDR2 SVGAGI. The CDR3 protein is CTSSRTSETQYI. The CDR3 DNA reads TGTACCAGCAGTCGCACATCAGAGACCCAGTACATC.

This clonotype was seen just once. Sequence at one end of the junction differs from germline and may be a read error. The chain uses TRBV20-1 and TRBJ2-1; 7 nucleotides line up with TRBD2. CDR3 length: 14 amino acids. Germline V gene lookup returns CDR1 DFQATT and CDR2 SNEGSKA (reference sequence). DNA of the CDR3: TGCATCCTGTCGCTAGCGGCGCCCTACAATAAGCAGTTCTTC. Its protein is CILSLAAPYNKQFF.

This clonotype was found a few times. A read error may be the cause here, since a much bigger clone is one base away. The CDR3 DNA reads TGCACCAGCAGCTCTGGGAGGGGGAGGAACACTGAAGCTTTCTTT. Translated, it gives CTSSSGRGRNTEAFF. The chain has TRBV5-1 and TRBJ1-1, with D maybe TRBD1 (6 bases). Germline V gene data show CDR1 as SGHRS and CDR2 as YFSETQ. The CDR3 length is 15 residues.

For this clonotype: The junction departs from the called germline gene at one end, perhaps through a read error. This chain links TRBV29-1 with TRBJ2-3; 7 bases fit TRBD1. The V gene's germline CDR1 is SQVTM and CDR2 ANQGSEA. This CDR3 is 16 amino acids long. The CDR3 sequence: CSVELLDREWGDRQYF. CDR3 bases: TGCAGCGTTGAACTCCTCGACAGGGAATGGGGAGATAGGCAGTATTTT.

The chain is built from TRBV6-5 and TRBJ1-6; D may be TRBD1 (5 bases). This CDR3 has 14 residues. The germline V gene has CDR1 MNHEY and CDR2 SVGAGI. CDR3 protein: CTTRWGTDNPPLHF. CDR3 sequence (DNA): TGTACCACCCGGTGGGGGACCGACAATCCACCCCTCCACTTT.

This clonotype was observed a single time. The rearrangement uses TRBV6-1 and TRBJ2-3; 7 bases agree with TRBD2. This CDR3 region has 15 residues. Per the germline V gene, CDR1 is MNHNS and CDR2 is SASEGT. The junction had 7 bases not matched to a gene; V was cut back by 4 bases and J by 3 bases. The CDR3 loop reads CASSASCGSTDTQYF. The CDR3 DNA sequence: TGTGCCAGCAGTGCTAGTTGCGGGAGTACAGATACGCAGTATTTT.

Of note for this clonotype: Germline is not matched at one junction end, which may reflect a read error. The chain has TRBV11-2 and TRBJ2-1; no firm D call. Germline V lookup: CDR1 SGHAT, CDR2 FQNNGV. The CDR3 extends over 12 amino acids. CDR3 protein: CVSSPSGYEHFF. CDR3 DNA: TGTGTCAGCAGCCCCTCCGGGTATGAGCACTTCTTC. The variable domain in full, completed from reference TRBV11-2 and TRBJ2-1, reads EAGVAQSPRYKIIEKRQSVAFWCNPISGHATLYWYQQILGQGPKLLIQFQNNGVVDDSQLPKDRFSAERLKGVDSTLKIQPAKLEDSAVYLCVSSPSGYEHFFGPGTRLTVL.

There are a few counts of this clonotype. The rearrangement links TRBV28 to TRBJ2-1, with TRBD2 matching 9 bases. Germline CDR1 and CDR2: MDHEN and SYDVKM. The CDR3 spans 15 residues. Trimming took 7 bases from V and 5 from J; bases not matched to a gene: 9. CDR3 nucleotide sequence: TGTGCCAGCATTTCCACTAGCGGGTCCAACAATGAGCAGTTCTTC. As protein: CASISTSGSNNEQFF. The full variable domain, with the rest looked up from reference TRBV28 and TRBJ2-1, is DVKVTQSSRYLVKRTGEKVFLECVQDMDHENMFWYRQDPGLGLRLIYFSYDVKMKEKGDIPEGYSVSREKKERFSLILESASTNQTSMYLCASISTSGSNNEQFFGPGTRLTVL.

The chain links TRBV4-1 to TRBJ1-1; maybe TRBD1 (6 bases). The V end was cut by 3 bases, the J end by 7 bases, with 15 bases between. CDR3 size: 14 residues. Germline CDR1 and CDR2: MGHRA and YSYEKL. CDR3 in amino acids: CASSQTTGRIEAFF. DNA for the CDR3: TGCGCCAGCAGCCAGACAACAGGGAGAATTGAAGCTTTCTTT.

There are many counts of this clonotype. This sequence may be a read error, since a much larger clone differs from it by one base. The chain is built from TRBV29-1 and TRBJ2-1; no reliable D call. This CDR3 comprises 13 residues. Looked up from germline, CDR1 is SQVTM and CDR2 is ANQGSEA. V was trimmed by 0 bases and J by 4 bases, leaving 7 bases between them. In DNA, the CDR3 is TGCAGCGTTGAAGATACCTCGTACAATGAGCAGTTCTTC. Translation gives CSVEDTSYNEQFF.

In this sample, this clonotype is medium-sized (0.01 to 0.1%). The chain couples TRBV28 to TRBJ1-1, with 8 positions matching TRBD1. The CDR3 extends over 15 amino acids. Germline loops: CDR1 MDHEN, CDR2 SYDVKM. V lost 2 bases to trimming and J lost 11 bases; unmatched junction nucleotides: 13. The CDR3 loop is CASSLIRDRRIRAFF. CDR3 DNA: TGTGCCAGCAGTTTAATCCGGGACAGGCGCATCAGGGCTTTCTTT.

This clonotype came up a few times. Its ends do not fully match the called genes, so a read error is possible. The chain carries TRBV6-5 and TRBJ2-5, with D perhaps matching TRBD1 or TRBD2 (5 bases each). The CDR3 runs to 13 residues. Per germline, CDR1 MNHEY and CDR2 SVGAGI. The CDR3 nucleotides are TGTGTCAGCTCAGGGACCACCCAAGAGACTCAGTACTTC. It is translated as CVSSGTTQETQYF.

This clonotype was observed a few times. The chain carries TRBV11-2 and TRBJ2-1, with D possibly TRBD2 on 6 matching bases. The V end lost 0 bases, the J end lost 12 bases, and 12 bases lay between the germline ends. From germline, CDR1 is SGHAT and CDR2 FQNNGV. This CDR3 region has 13 residues. The CDR3: CASSLDLNGRQFF. In DNA form, the CDR3 reads TGTGCCAGCAGCTTAGATCTGAACGGGAGGCAGTTCTTC.

The V call is TRBV20-1, the J call TRBJ2-7; D gene ambiguous. Germline CDR1 is DFQATT and CDR2 is SNEGSKA (reference sequence). Trimming stripped 5 bases from V and 1 base from J, with 12 bases between. The CDR3 loop spans 13 amino acids. CDR3 region: CSASSIMSYEQYF. The CDR3 DNA is TGCAGTGCTTCTTCGATTATGTCCTACGAGCAGTACTTC.

In the case of this clonotype: An end of the junction differs from the germline gene, which may be a read error. The V and J genes are TRBV11-2 and TRBJ2-7; D ambiguous. This CDR3 contains 13 residues. Germline V gene sequence: CDR1 SGHAT, CDR2 FQNNGV. CDR3 loop: CVSSLVNDGEQYF. DNA of the CDR3: TGTGTCAGCAGCTTGGTGAATGACGGCGAGCAGTATTTC. Together with reference TRBV11-2 and TRBJ2-7, the CDR3 gives the full variable domain: EAGVAQSPRYKIIEKRQSVAFWCNPISGHATLYWYQQILGQGPKLLIQFQNNGVVDDSQLPKDRFSAERLKGVDSTLKIQPAKLEDSAVYLCVSSLVNDGEQYFGPGTRLTVT.

This clonotype was detected only once. A junction boundary mismatches the germline segment, possibly from a read error. The chain is built from TRBV24-1 and TRBJ2-1; D perhaps matches TRBD2 (5 bases). Germline assignment: CDR1 KGHDR and CDR2 SFDVKD. This CDR3 has 12 amino acids. The CDR3 here is CATISGNNEHFF. As DNA, the CDR3 is TGTGCCACTATAAGCGGAAACAATGAGCACTTCTTC.

A single count supports this clonotype. V and J are TRBV6-6 and TRBJ2-3, with 9 bases fitting TRBD2. CDR3 length equals 21 residues. V was clipped by 2 bases and J by 1 base; unmatched bases: 19. Germline values: CDR1 MNHNY, CDR2 SVGAGI (reference sequence). The CDR3 region has the DNA TGTGCCAGCAGTTACACGTGGGCAACCGGGACTAGCAGGAGAGGCACAGATACGCAGTATTTT. Translating it yields CASSYTWATGTSRRGTDTQYF.

Points on this clonotype: A read error is likely, as this CDR3 ends without the conserved phenylalanine or tryptophan. The rearrangement joins TRBV20-1 to TRBJ1-1; no clear D gene. The ends were cut back, 5 bases at V and 0 bases at J, with 13 bases in the middle. CDR3 length equals 14 residues. In germline, CDR1 is DFQATT, CDR2 SNEGSKA (reference sequence). The CDR3 bases are TGCAGTGCTTACCGTGACACCATGAACACTGAAGCTTTCTCT. Residues: CSAYRDTMNTEAFS.

This clonotype has a single count. At one end, the junction sequence differs from germline, possibly due to a read error. The chain links TRBV20-1 to TRBJ1-6; tentative D call: TRBD1 (5 bases). There are 20 residues in the CDR3. Germline V gene lookup returns CDR1 DFQATT and CDR2 SNEGSKA (reference sequence). The CDR3 loop reads CSALRIGIVSRAEQGSPLRF. The DNA of the CDR3 is TGCAGTGCTCTACGGATTGGGATCGTGTCTCGGGCGGAGCAGGGATCACCCCTCCGCTTT.